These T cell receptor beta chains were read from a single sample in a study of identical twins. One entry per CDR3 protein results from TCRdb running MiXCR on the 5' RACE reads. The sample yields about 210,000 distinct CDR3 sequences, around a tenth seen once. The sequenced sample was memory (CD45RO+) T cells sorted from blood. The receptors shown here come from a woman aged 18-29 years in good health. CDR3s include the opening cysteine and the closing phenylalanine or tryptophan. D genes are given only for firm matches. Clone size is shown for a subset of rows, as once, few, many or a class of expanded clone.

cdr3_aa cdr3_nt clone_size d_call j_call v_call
CASSLVPTGSGGYTF TGTGCCAGCAGCTTGGTCCCGACAGGGTCGGGCGGCTACACCTTC few TRBD1 TRBJ1-2 TRBV5-5
CASSRHLLQETQYF TGTGCCAGCAGCCGTCACTTGCTACAAGAGACCCAGTACTTC . . TRBJ2-5 TRBV3-1
CASSLQSGSSYNEQFF TGTGCCAGCTCTCTCCAAAGCGGGAGTTCTTACAATGAGCAGTTCTTC . TRBD2 TRBJ2-1 TRBV18
CAISEPTSGRGNEQFF TGTGCCATCAGTGAGCCGACTAGCGGGAGAGGTAATGAGCAGTTCTTC few TRBD2 TRBJ2-1 TRBV10-3
CSARDPGGITQYF TGCAGTGCTAGGGACCCGGGAGGAATAACGCAGTATTTT few TRBD2 TRBJ2-3 TRBV20-1
CASTLYGANVLTF TGTGCCAGCACGCTGTATGGGGCCAACGTCCTGACTTTC . . TRBJ2-6 TRBV12-3/TRBV12-4
CASSLDPGRAKNIQYF TGTGCCAGCAGCTTAGATCCGGGACGAGCCAAAAACATTCAGTACTTC . . TRBJ2-4 TRBV7-9
CASSLAGGYTEAFF TGTGCCAGCAGCTTAGCGGGGGGGTACACTGAAGCTTTCTTT . . TRBJ1-1 TRBV7-2
CASSFSGFSTEAFF TGTGCCAGCAGTTTTTCGGGGTTTAGCACTGAAGCTTTCTTT many . TRBJ1-1 TRBV12-3/TRBV12-4
CASSATGNNSPLHF TGCGCCAGCAGCGCTACAGGGAATAATTCACCCCTCCACTTT . . TRBJ1-6 TRBV5-1
CSARDYAGGSYNEQFF TGCAGTGCTAGAGATTACGCGGGGGGCTCCTACAATGAGCAGTTCTTC few TRBD2 TRBJ2-1 TRBV20-1